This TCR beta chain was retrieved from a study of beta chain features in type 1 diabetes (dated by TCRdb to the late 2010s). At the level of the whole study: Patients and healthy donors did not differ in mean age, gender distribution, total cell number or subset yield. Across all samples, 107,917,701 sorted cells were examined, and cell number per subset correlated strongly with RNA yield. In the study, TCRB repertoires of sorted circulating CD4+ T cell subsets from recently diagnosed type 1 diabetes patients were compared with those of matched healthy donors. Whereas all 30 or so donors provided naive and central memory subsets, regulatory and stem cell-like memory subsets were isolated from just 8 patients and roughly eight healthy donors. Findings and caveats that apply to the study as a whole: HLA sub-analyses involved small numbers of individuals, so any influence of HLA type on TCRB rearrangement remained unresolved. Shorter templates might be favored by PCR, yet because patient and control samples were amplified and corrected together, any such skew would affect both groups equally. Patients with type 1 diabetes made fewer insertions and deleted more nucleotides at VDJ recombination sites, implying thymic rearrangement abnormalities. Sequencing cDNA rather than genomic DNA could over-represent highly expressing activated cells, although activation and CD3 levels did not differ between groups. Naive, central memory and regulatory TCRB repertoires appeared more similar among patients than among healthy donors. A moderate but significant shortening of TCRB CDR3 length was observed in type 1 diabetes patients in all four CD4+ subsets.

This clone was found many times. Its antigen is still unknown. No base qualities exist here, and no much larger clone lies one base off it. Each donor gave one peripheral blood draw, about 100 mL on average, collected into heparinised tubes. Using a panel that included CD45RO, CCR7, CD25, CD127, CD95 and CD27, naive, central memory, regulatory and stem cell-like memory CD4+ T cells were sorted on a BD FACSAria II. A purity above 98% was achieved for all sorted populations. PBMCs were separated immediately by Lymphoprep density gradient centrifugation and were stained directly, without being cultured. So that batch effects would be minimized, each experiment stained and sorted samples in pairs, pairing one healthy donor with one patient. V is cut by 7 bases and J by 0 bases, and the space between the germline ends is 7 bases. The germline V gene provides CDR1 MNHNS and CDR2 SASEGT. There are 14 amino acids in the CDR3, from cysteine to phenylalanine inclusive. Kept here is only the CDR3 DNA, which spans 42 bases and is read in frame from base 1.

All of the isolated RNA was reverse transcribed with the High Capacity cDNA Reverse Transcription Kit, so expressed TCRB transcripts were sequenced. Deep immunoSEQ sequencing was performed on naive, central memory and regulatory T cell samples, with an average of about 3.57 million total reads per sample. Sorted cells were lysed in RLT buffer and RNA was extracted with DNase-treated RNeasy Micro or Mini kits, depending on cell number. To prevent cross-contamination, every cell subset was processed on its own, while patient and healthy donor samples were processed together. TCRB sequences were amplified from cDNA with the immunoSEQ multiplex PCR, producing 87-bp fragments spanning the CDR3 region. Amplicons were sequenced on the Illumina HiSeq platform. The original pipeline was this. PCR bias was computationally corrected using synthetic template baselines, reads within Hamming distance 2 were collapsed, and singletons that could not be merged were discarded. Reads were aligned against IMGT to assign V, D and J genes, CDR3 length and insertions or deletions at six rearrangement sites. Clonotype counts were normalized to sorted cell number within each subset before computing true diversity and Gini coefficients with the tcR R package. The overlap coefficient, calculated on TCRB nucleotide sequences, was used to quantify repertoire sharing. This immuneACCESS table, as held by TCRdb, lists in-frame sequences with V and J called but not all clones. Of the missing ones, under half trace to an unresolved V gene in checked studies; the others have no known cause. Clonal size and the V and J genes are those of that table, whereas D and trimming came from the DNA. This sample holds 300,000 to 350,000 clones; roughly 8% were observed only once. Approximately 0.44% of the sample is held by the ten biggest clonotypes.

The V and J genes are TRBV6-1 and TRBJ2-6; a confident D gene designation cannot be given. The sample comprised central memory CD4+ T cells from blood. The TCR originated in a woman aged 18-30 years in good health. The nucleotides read TGTGCCAGCACACTGAGCTCTGGGGCCAACGTCCTGACTTTC. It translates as CASTLSSGANVLTF.